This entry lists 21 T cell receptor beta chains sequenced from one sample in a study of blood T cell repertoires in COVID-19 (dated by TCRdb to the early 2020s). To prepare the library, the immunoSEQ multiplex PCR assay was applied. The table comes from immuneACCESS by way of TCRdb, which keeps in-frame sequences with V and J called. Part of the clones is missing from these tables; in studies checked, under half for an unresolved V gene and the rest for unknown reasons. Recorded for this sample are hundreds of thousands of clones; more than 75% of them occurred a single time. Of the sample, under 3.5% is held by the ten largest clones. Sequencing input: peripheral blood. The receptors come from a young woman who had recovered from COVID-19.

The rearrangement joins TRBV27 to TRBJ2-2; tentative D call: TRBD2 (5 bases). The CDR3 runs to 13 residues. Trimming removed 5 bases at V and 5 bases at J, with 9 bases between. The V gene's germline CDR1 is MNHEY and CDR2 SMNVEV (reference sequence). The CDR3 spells CASSIRRTGELFF. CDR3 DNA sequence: TGTGCCAGCAGTATACGGAGGACCGGGGAGCTGTTTTTT.

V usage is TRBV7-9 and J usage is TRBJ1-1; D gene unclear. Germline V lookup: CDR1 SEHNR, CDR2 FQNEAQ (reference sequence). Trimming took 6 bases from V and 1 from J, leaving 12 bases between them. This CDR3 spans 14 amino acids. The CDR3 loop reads CASRLPFSNTEAFF. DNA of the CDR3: TGTGCCAGCAGACTTCCTTTCTCGAACACTGAAGCTTTCTTT.

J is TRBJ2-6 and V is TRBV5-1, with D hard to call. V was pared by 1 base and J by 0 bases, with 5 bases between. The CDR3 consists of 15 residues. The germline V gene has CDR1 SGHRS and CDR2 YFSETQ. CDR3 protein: CASSLFSSGANVLTF. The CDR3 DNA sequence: TGCGCCAGCAGCTTGTTTAGCTCTGGGGCCAACGTCCTGACTTTC.

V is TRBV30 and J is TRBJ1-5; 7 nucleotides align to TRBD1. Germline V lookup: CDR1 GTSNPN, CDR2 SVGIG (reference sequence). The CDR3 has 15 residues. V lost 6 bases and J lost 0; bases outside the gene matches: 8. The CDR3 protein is CACNRDRNSNQPQHF. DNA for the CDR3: TGTGCCTGCAACCGGGACAGAAATAGCAATCAGCCCCAGCATTTT.

The CDR3 region is CASSESQGLGETQYF. For the CDR3, the DNA is TGTGCCAGCAGTGAATCACAGGGGTTGGGAGAGACCCAGTACTTC. The gene calls are TRBV25-1 and TRBJ2-5; 7 nucleotides match TRBD1. Losses at the gene ends were 1 base for V and 4 bases for J; bases not matched to a gene: 6. Germline V CDR1 and CDR2: MGHDK, SYGVNS. The CDR3 spans 15 residues.

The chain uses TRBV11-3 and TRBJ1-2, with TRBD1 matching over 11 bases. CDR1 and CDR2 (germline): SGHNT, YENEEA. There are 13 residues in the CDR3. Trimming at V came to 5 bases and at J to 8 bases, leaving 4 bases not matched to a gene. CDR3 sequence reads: CASSRTGGLGYTF. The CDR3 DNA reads TGTGCCAGCAGCCGGACAGGGGGCTTGGGCTACACCTTC.

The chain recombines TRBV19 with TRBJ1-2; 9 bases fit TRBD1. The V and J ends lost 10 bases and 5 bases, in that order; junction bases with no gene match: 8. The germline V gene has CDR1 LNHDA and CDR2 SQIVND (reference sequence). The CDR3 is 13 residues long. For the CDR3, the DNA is TGTGCCAACCCTCCGGGACAGGGATATGGCTACACCTTC. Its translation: CANPPGQGYGYTF.

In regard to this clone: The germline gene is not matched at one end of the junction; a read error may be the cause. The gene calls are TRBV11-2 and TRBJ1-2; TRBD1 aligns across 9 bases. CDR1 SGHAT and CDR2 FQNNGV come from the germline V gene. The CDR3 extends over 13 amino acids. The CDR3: CASTLTGGDGYTF. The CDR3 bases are TGTGCCAGCACCTTAACAGGGGGCGATGGCTACACCTTC. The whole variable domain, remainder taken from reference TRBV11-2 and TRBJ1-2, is EAGVAQSPRYKIIEKRQSVAFWCNPISGHATLYWYQQILGQGPKLLIQFQNNGVVDDSQLPKDRFSAERLKGVDSTLKIQPAKLEDSAVYLCASTLTGGDGYTFGSGTRLTVV.

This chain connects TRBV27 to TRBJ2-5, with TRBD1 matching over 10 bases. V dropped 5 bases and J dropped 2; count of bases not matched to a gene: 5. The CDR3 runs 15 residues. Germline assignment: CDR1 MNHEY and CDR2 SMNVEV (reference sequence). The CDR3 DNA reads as TGTGCCAGCAGTCCCCGGACAGGGGGGCAAGAGACCCAGTACTTC. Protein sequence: CASSPRTGGQETQYF.

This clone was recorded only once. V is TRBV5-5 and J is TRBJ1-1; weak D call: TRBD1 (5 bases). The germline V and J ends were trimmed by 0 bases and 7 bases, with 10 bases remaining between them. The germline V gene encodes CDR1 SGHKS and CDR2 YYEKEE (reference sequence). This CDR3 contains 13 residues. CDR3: CASSLVRRGEAFF. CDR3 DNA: TGTGCCAGCAGCTTGGTACGGAGGGGTGAAGCTTTCTTT.

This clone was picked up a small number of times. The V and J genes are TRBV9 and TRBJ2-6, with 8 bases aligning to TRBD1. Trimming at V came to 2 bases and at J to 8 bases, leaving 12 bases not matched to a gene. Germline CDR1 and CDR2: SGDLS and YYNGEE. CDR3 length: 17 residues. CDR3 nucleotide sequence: TGTGCCAGCAGCGTTCGGACAGGGAGCCCTTGGTCCAACGTCCTGACTTTC. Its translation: CASSVRTGSPWSNVLTF.

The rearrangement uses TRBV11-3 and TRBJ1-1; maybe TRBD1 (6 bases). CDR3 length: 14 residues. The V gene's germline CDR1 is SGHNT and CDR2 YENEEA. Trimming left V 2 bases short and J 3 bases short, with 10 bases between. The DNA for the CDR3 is TGTGCCAGCAGCTTAAGGGGGAGGGACACTGAAGCTTTCTTT. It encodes CASSLRGRDTEAFF.

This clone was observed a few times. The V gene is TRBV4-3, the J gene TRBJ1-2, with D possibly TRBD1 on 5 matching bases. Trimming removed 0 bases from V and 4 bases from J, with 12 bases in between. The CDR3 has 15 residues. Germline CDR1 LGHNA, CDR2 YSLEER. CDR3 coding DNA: TGCGCCAGCAGCCAAGATAAAAGGGGCGGCTATGGCTACACCTTC. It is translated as CASSQDKRGGYGYTF.

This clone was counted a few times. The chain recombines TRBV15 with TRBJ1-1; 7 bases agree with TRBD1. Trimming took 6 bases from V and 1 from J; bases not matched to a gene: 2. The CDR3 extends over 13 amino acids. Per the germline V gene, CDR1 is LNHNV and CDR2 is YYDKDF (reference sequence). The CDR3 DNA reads TGTGCCACCAGGAGGACAGGGAACACTGAAGCTTTCTTT. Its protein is CATRRTGNTEAFF.

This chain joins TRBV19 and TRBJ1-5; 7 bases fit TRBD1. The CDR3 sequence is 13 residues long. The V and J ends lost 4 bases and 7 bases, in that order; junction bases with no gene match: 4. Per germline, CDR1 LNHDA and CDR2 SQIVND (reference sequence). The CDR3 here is CASSTTGRQPQHF. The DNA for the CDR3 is TGTGCCAGTAGTACGACAGGGAGGCAGCCCCAGCATTTT.

CDR3 DNA sequence: TGTGCCAGCAGTTACTCGCGACAGGTCTATGGCTACACCTTC. Protein product: CASSYSRQVYGYTF. The chain couples TRBV6-2 or TRBV6-3 to TRBJ1-2; a possible D gene is TRBD1 (6 bases). Germline V lookup: CDR1 MNHEY, CDR2 SVGEGT. There are 14 residues in the CDR3. V dropped 0 bases and J dropped 4 bases, with 9 bases sitting between them.

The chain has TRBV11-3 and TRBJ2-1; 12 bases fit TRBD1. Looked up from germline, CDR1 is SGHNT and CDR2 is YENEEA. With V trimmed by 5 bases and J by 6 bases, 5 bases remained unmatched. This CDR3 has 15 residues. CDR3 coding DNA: TGTGCCAGCAGCCTCCGGGACAGGGGGCTCAATGAGCAGTTCTTC. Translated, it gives CASSLRDRGLNEQFF.

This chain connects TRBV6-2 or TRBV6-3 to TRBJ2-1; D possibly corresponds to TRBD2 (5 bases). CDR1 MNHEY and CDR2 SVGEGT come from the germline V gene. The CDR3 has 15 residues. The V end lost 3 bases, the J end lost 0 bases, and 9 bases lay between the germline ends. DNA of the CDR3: TGTGCCAGCAGTTATAGCGAAAGCTCCTACAATGAGCAGTTCTTC. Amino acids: CASSYSESSYNEQFF.

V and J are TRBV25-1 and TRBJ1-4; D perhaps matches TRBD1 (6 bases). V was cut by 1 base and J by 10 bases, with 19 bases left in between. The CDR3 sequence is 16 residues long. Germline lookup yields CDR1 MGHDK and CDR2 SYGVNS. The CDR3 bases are TGTGCCAGCAGTGAATCCATATTAAGGGGAGGGGGAAAACTGTTTTTT. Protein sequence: CASSESILRGGGKLFF.

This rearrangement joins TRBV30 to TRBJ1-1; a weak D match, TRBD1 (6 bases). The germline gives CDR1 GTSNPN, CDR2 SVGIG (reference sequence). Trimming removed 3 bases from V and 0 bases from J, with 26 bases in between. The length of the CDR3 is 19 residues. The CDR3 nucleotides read TGTGCCTGGAGGACGGACCCGATTTTAATCACAGGGTTGAACACTGAAGCTTTCTTT. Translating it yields CAWRTDPILITGLNTEAFF.

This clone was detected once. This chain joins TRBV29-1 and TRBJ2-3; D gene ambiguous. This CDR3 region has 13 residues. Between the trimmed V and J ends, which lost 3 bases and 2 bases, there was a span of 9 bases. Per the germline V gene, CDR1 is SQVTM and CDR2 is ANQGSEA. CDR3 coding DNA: TGCAGCGTTGAGGAGAGTATCACAGATACGCAGTATTTT. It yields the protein CSVEESITDTQYF.